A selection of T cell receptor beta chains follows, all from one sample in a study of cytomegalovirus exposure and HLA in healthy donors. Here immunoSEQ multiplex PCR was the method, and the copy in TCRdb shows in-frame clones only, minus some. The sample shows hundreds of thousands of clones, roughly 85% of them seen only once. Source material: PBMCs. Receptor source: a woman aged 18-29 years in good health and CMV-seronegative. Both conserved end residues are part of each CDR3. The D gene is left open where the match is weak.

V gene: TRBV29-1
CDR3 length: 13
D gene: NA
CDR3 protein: CSVGGHLPTEAFF

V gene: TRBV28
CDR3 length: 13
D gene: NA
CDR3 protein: CASKGGGAYEAFF

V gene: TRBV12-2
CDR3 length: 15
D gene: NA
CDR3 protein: CASRPGQGIEETQYF

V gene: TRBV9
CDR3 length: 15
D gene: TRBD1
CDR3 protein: CASSVGQGIGNEQFF

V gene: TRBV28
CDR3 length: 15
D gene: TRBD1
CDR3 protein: CASSLTGEFYTEAFF

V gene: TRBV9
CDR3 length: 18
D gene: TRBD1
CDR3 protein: CASSRTPTGDAGANVLTF

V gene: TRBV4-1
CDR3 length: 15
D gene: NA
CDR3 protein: CASSLLLGVAYEQYF

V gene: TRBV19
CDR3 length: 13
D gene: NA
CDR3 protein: CASDFGSGNTIYF

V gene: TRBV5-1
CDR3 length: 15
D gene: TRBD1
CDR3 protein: CASSVGTGGPGEAFF

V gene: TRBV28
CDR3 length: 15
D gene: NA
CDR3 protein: CASSFGGLWTDTQYF

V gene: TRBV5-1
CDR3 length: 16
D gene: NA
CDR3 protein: CASSWVSGTTNEKLFF

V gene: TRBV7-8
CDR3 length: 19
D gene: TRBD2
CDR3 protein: CASSLGSAGLAGGTDTQYF

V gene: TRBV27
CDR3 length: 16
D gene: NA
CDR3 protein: CASSLGGRWQNQPQHF

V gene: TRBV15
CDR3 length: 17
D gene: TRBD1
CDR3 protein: CATSRERGQGGTGELFF